Following are 21 T cell receptor beta chains from one sample sequenced in a study of glioma-infiltrating T cells. The iRepertoire nested amplicon-rescue multiplex PCR amplified TCR alpha and beta CDR3s from RNA. MiXCR, applied by TCRdb to the multiplex PCR reads, yields one record per CDR3 protein. The profile shows around 6,200 distinct CDR3 sequences, over 25% of them singletons. Sequencing was performed on glioma tissue, nonneoplastic brain tissue, or PBMCs (not recorded which). The receptors shown here come from a human donor with low-grade glioma or glioblastoma, undergoing nonglioma brain surgery, or in good health (not recorded which).

The chain is built from TRBV7-2 and TRBJ2-3, with 12 bases identical to TRBD1. The CDR3 loop spans 16 amino acids. V was pared by 5 bases and J by 4 bases, with 7 bases of the junction left unmatched. Germline loops: CDR1 SGHTA, CDR2 FQGNSA. In DNA, the CDR3 is TGTGCCAGCAGCCTCAGTGGGACAGGGGGCGCAGATACGCAGTATTTT. Its translation is CASSLSGTGGADTQYF.

As for this clonotype: One end of the junction is discordant with germline, which a read error may explain. The rearrangement uses TRBV18 and TRBJ2-7; TRBD2 matches 8 bases. The length of the CDR3 is 15 residues. Per the germline V gene, CDR1 is KGHSH and CDR2 is LQKENI. The chain's CDR3 is CTSSPLAGGDNEQYF. The CDR3 DNA reads as TGTACCAGCTCACCCCTAGCGGGTGGGGATAACGAGCAGTACTTC.

This clonotype was counted ten times or more. This rearrangement joins TRBV29-1 to TRBJ2-7, with TRBD1 matching over 7 bases. The CDR3 is 12 amino acids. Germline values: CDR1 SQVTM, CDR2 ANQGSEA. The trim removed 1 base at V and 9 bases at J, leaving 6 bases unmatched. CDR3 coding DNA: TGCAGCGTTGAAGTTCGGCAGGGGGTGCAGTACGTC. It is translated as CSVEVRQGVQYV.

This clonotype is medium-sized (0.01 to 0.1%) by share. This chain connects TRBV15 to TRBJ2-3; 12 bases align to TRBD2. Germline V lookup: CDR1 LNHNV, CDR2 YYDKDF (reference sequence). After removal of 3 bases from V and 3 bases from J, the junction contained 4 bases not matched to a gene. There are 16 residues in the CDR3. This CDR3 is CATSSRTSGKTDTQYF. In DNA, the CDR3 is TGTGCCACCAGCAGTCGGACTAGCGGGAAGACAGATACGCAGTATTTT.

This clonotype is termed large. The rearrangement uses TRBV27 and TRBJ2-1; 7 bases are shared with TRBD2. The CDR3 has 14 residues. The J segment lost 4 bases and the V segment lost 4 bases, leaving 4 bases of the junction unmatched. Germline V gene lookup returns CDR1 MNHEY and CDR2 SMNVEV (reference sequence). CDR3 DNA sequence: TGTGCCAGCAGTTACAGCGGGACGTACAATGAGCAGTTCTTC. The encoded protein is CASSYSGTYNEQFF.

Here the CDR3 reads CSVAWGSQTQYF. CDR3 nucleotide sequence: TGCAGCGTTGCGTGGGGGTCGCAGACCCAGTACTTC. This rearrangement joins TRBV29-1 to TRBJ2-5; tentatively, D is TRBD1 or TRBD2 (5 bases each). The CDR3 is made up of 12 amino acids. Per the germline V gene, CDR1 is SQVTM and CDR2 is ANQGSEA. The V end was cut by 4 bases, the J end by 6 bases, with 12 bases between.

This clonotype appeared many times. V usage is TRBV10-3 and J usage is TRBJ2-4; 11 bases align to TRBD2. CDR1 and CDR2 from the germline V gene are ENHRY and SYGVKD. The V segment lost 1 base and the J segment 0 bases; nucleotides outside the gene matches: 2. This CDR3 contains 17 residues. The CDR3 nucleotides read TGTGCCATCAGTGAGTTCGGACTAGCGGGAGCCAAAAACATTCAGTACTTC. This translates into CAISEFGLAGAKNIQYF.

This clonotype has at least ten counts. The chain employs TRBV5-4 and TRBJ2-3; D is uncertain. Germline CDR1 reads SGHNT; CDR2 reads YYREEE (reference sequence). Trimming stripped 6 bases from V and 2 bases from J, with 4 bases between. The CDR3 length is 11 residues. This CDR3 reads CASTNTDTQYF. CDR3 DNA: TGTGCCAGCACCAACACAGATACGCAGTATTTT. The full variable domain, rest sourced from reference TRBV5-4 and TRBJ2-3, is ETGVTQSPTHLIKTRGQQVTLRCSSQSGHNTVSWYQQALGQGPQFIFQYYREEENGRGNFPPRFSGLQFPNYSSELNVNALELDDSALYLCASTNTDTQYFGPGTRLTVL.

By frequency in the sample, this clonotype is medium-sized. The V call is TRBV7-2, the J call TRBJ1-2; D gene unclear. The CDR3 loop spans 11 amino acids. The ends were cut back, 5 bases at V and 4 bases at J, with 5 bases in the middle. The V gene's germline CDR1 is SGHTA and CDR2 FQGNSA. The CDR3: CASSLRYGYTF. The CDR3 DNA is TGTGCCAGCAGCCTACGCTATGGCTACACCTTC.

In its sample, this clonotype is medium-sized. The rearrangement uses TRBV6-2 or TRBV6-3 and TRBJ2-3, with D possibly being TRBD1 (6 bases). CDR1 and CDR2 (germline): MNHEY, SVGEGT. The V end was cut by 6 bases, the J end by 2 bases, with 15 bases between. There are 15 residues in the CDR3. CDR3: CASRGTQWLTDTQYF. Written as DNA, the CDR3 is TGTGCCAGCAGAGGGACACAATGGCTCACAGATACGCAGTATTTT.

In its sample, this clonotype is medium-sized. The chain links TRBV28 to TRBJ2-1; TRBD2 matches 12 bases. The V gene's germline CDR1 is MDHEN and CDR2 SYDVKM. The CDR3 covers 13 residues. The V segment lost 8 bases and the J segment 4 bases; nucleotides outside the gene matches: 0. In DNA form, the CDR3 reads TGTGCCAGCGGACTAGCGGGATACAATGAGCAGTTCTTC. Amino acids: CASGLAGYNEQFF.

Relative to its sample, this clonotype is medium-sized (0.01 to 0.1%). The V call is TRBV6-2 or TRBV6-3, the J call TRBJ2-4; no clear D. The CDR3 consists of 13 residues. Deletions cut 8 bases from V and 0 bases from J, with 8 bases between. Germline V gives CDR1 MNHEY, CDR2 SVGEGT. The CDR3 region is CASLGAAKNIQYF. The CDR3 DNA follows: TGTGCCAGCCTCGGCGCAGCCAAAAACATTCAGTACTTC.

In its sample, this clonotype was seen many times. V gene TRBV28 combines with J gene TRBJ2-7, with D perhaps assigned TRBD1 or TRBD2 (5 bases each). The CDR3 spans 15 residues. Per the germline V gene, CDR1 is MDHEN and CDR2 is SYDVKM. Trimming removed 6 bases at V and 3 bases at J, with 18 bases between. CDR3 amino acids: CASSPSPGRFYEQYF. CDR3 bases: TGTGCCAGCAGCCCAAGTCCGGGACGCTTCTACGAGCAGTACTTC.

This clonotype was counted many times. The rearrangement links TRBV19 to TRBJ1-2; TRBD1 matches 7 bases. With V trimmed by 3 bases and J by 5 bases, 3 bases remained unmatched. Germline CDR1 is LNHDA and CDR2 is SQIVND (reference sequence). This CDR3 region has 13 residues. The CDR3 nucleotides are TGTGCCAGTAGTATCAACAGGGGATATGGCTACACCTTC. This gives the protein CASSINRGYGYTF. The full variable domain, with the rest looked up from reference TRBV19 and TRBJ1-2, is DGGITQSPKYLFRKEGQNVTLSCEQNLNHDAMYWYRQDPGQGLRLIYYSQIVNDFQKGDIAEGYSVSREKKESFPLTVTSAQKNPTAFYLCASSINRGYGYTFGSGTRLTVV.

Points on this clonotype: This CDR3 is missing its conserved last phenylalanine or tryptophan, likely due to a read error. The DNA is omitted, as the CDR3 cannot be located on it reliably, and the CDR3 follows TCRdb's listing. V gene TRBV27 combines with J gene TRBJ1-1. Both ends counted, the CDR3 spans 13 residues. CDR1 and CDR2 from the germline V gene are MNHEY and SMNVEV (reference sequence). CDR3 loop: CASRVSWNTEAVL.

Note on this clonotype: One end of the junction does not line up with germline, which may come from a read error. The rearrangement links TRBV6-2 or TRBV6-3 to TRBJ2-1, with D perhaps TRBD1 (5 bases). In germline, CDR1 is MNHEY, CDR2 SVGEGT. There are 12 residues in the CDR3. CDR3 in DNA: TGTGCCAGCAGTTTTGGGGCCAATGAGCAGTTTTTT. Translating gives CASSFGANEQFF.

The V call is TRBV2, the J call TRBJ2-3; 13 nucleotides match TRBD2. The junction had 17 bases not matched to a gene; V was cut back by 6 bases and J by 5 bases. The CDR3 has 19 residues. CDR1 and CDR2 from the germline V gene are SNHLY and FYNNEI. The CDR3 here is CASRIKRTSGSKGKDTQYF. CDR3 nucleotides: TGTGCCAGCAGGATAAAAAGGACTAGCGGGAGCAAAGGGAAAGATACGCAGTATTTT.

There are many counts of this clonotype. V gene TRBV29-1 combines with J gene TRBJ2-1; 12 nucleotides agree with TRBD2. The junction had 6 bases not matched to a gene; V was cut back by 6 bases and J by 9 bases. This CDR3 is built from 13 residues. CDR1 is SQVTM and CDR2 is ANQGSEA in the germline V gene. This CDR3 reads CSVASTSGGEQFF. Here the CDR3 DNA reads TGCAGCGTAGCCTCGACTAGCGGGGGTGAGCAGTTCTTC.

This clonotype was found many times. The CDR3 DNA sequence: TGTGCCATCAGTGAGTCGAGTGTCGGGGAAGCTGACGAGCAGTACTTC. This gives the protein CAISESSVGEADEQYF. The gene calls are TRBV10-3 and TRBJ2-7; a weak D match, TRBD2 (5 bases). Per the germline V gene, CDR1 is ENHRY and CDR2 is SYGVKD. Between the trimmed V and J ends, which lost 0 bases and 5 bases, there was a span of 17 bases. The CDR3 runs to 16 residues.

By share, this clonotype ranks as medium-sized (0.01 to 0.1%). This rearrangement joins TRBV5-4 to TRBJ2-3; D gene unclear. CDR3 length: 13 amino acids. With 0 bases removed from V and 1 base from J, the gap between germline ends came to 3 bases. Germline V gene sequence: CDR1 SGHNT, CDR2 YYREEE (reference sequence). CDR3 nucleotide sequence: TGTGCCAGCAGCTTGGCCCGCACAGATACGCAGTATTTT. It codes for CASSLARTDTQYF.

There are many counts of this clonotype. The chain has TRBV14 and TRBJ2-3, with 12 bases identical to TRBD2. The CDR3 runs 17 residues. From germline, CDR1 is SGHDN and CDR2 FVKESK. The V segment lost 4 bases and the J segment 5 bases; nucleotides outside the gene matches: 10. For the CDR3, the DNA is TGTGCCAGCAGCCGACAAACTAGCGGGAGGATGTTAGATACGCAGTATTTT. It is translated as CASSRQTSGRMLDTQYF.